There are many counts of the clone carrying this TCR beta chain. Its antigen remains unidentified. This record comes from a study of regulatory T cells in long-lasting Graves disease. Sequencing libraries for TCR beta were prepared with iRepertoire HTBI primers and Arm-PCR of CDR3 regions. MiXCR, run by TCRdb on the multiplex PCR reads, gives a single entry per CDR3 protein. Among about 660,000 distinct CDR3 sequences listed, about 32% were seen once. The CDR3 extends over 14 amino acids. Trimming removed 4 bases from V and 2 bases from J; junction bases left unmatched: 2. Regarding the study as a whole: The persistent group shared 2,500 to 3,000 public clonotypes, more than the approximately 890 shared by new patients. There was favoring of TRBV28, TRBJ1-2 and TRBJ2-5 in persistent disease.

Indicated time point: persistent/refractory GD, antithyroid drugs over 5 years with positive TRAb. Extracted RNA from PBMCs served as the source of the TCR library. The sequences come from peripheral blood mononuclear cells (PBMCs), collected when the disease was refractory, from a patient treated with antithyroid drugs. V and J are TRBV12-3 or TRBV12-4 and TRBJ2-7, with 10 bases aligning to TRBD2. The TCR was taken from a female donor with Graves disease. Here the CDR3 reads CASSSGLAAYEQYF. The CDR3 region has the DNA TGTGCCAGCAGTTCAGGACTAGCGGCCTACGAGCAGTACTTC.